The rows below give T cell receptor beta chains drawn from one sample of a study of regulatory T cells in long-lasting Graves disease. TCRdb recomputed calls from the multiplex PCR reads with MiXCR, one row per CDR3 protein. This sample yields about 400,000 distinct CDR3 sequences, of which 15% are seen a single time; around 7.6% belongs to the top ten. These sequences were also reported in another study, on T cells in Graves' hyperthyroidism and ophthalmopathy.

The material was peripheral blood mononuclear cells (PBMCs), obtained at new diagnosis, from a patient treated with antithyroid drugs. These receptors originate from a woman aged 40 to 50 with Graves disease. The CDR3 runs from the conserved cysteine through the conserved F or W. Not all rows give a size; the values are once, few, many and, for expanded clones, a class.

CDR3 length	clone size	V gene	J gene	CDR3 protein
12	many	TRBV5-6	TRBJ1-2	CASSFGTAGYTF
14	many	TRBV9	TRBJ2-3	CASSVNPGADTQYF
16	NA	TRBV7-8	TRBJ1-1	CASTLNIDYRGTEAFF
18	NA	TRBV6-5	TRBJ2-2	CASSYSLTGQQNTGELFF
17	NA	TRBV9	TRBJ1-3	CASSGGVGGLSGNTIYF
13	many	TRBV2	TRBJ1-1	CASSGGQNTEAFF
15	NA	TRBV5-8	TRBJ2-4	CASSFGGIGKNIQYF
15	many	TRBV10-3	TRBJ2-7	CAITPSGESGYEQYF
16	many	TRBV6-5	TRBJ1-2	CASSYSSPGQGYGYTF
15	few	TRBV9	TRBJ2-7	CASSVGGTGSYEQYF
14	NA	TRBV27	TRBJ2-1	CASSLSGGGTEQFF
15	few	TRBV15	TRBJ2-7	CATSDRRDTNYEQYF
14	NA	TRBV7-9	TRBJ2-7	CASSPGLIPHEQYF
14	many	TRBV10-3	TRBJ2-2	CAISGTGDTGELFF
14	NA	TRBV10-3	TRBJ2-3	CAISERGDTDTQYF
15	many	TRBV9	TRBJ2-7	CASSVAPGVDYEQYF
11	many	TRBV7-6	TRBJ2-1	CASALGNEQFF
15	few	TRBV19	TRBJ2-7	CASSIGTSGRGEQYF
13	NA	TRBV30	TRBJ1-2	CACSGTGEPGYTF
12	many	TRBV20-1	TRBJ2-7	CSAKGQNYEQYF
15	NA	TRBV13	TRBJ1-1	CASSYGTGGIAEAFF
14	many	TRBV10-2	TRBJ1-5	CASRGTGGYQPQHF
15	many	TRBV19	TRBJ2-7	CASSTLGTSGDEQYF
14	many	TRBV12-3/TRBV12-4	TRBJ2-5	CASSRGLGSETQYF
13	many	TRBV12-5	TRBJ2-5	CASGGDGQETQYF
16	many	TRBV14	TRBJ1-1	CASSQGPQAAASEAFF
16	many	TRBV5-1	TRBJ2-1	CASSLDPGDPINEQFF
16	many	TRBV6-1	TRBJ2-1	CASRGVGLSSYNEQFF
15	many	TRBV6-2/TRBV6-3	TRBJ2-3	CASSSGTSFPDTQYF
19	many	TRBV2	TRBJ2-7	CASPTTTSGSRPGSYEQYF
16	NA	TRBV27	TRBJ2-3	CASSLFWREVTDTQYF
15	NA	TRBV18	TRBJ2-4	CASSPRLADLNIQYF
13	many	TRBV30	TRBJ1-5	CAWSSGINQPQHF
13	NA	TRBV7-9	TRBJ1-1	CASTTYLNTEAFF
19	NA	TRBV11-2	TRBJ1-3	CASSWPGVSAEEPGNTIYF
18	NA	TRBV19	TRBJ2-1	CASSGAAVGRSSYNEQFF
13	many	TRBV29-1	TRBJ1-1	CSAPGQKNTEAFF
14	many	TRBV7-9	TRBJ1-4	CASSPPPGGEKLFF
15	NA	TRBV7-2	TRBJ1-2	CASSTRVRTNYGYTF
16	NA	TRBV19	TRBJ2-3	CASSSTSGAITDTQYF
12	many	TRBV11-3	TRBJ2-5	CASSFDSQGQYF
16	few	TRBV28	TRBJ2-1	CASSLYLAGGQHEQFF
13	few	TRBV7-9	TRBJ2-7	CASSRDPNYEQYF
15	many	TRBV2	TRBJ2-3	CASSRTPASTDTQYF
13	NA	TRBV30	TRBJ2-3	CAWSSGATDTQYF
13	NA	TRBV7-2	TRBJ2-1	CASSFGRGTEQFF
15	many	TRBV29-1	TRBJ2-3	CSVVPGAGPTDTQYF
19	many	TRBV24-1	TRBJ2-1	CATSDPGTGDGSSYNEQFF
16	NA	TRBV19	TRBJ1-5	CASSTSWTGSNQPQHF
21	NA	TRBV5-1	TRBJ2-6	CASSLAPIQGALISGANVLTF
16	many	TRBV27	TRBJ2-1	CASSLQVGSTYNEQFF
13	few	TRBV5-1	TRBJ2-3	CASSLEFTDTQYF
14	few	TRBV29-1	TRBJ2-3	CSVDLGFMSDTQYF
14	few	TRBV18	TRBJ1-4	CASSPSPGGEKLFF
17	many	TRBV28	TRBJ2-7	CASSPTPWVSLSYEQYF
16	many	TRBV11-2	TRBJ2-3	CASSFHPSLDTDTQYF
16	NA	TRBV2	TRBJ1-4	CASSDPPGAGTEKLFF